The present entry profiles one T cell receptor beta chain with its context. No antigen is known for it. Reverse transcribed after extraction, RNA yielded cDNA as the sequencing template. Using immunoSEQ multiplex PCR, the repertoire was profiled, and TCRdb retains in-frame clones only, with some absent. The sample contains roughly 190,000 clones, approximately 56% of which appear only once. Specified treatment: oral pan-JAK inhibitor, 5-10 mg twice daily. This sample was included in a study of CD8+ T cells in alopecia areata. Study context: At a dose of 5 to 10 mg twice daily, oral tofacitinib was given to treated patients. Study findings and constraints: Given one nonresponder, whether baseline CD8+ expansion relates to response remains uncertain. Possibly as an HLA-related effect, TCR sharing across patients appeared less clear than in mice.

Germline CDR1 SQVTM, CDR2 ANQGSEA. This CDR3 is 11 amino acids long. Trimming removed 6 bases from V and 5 bases from J, with 8 bases in between. This chain joins TRBV29-1 and TRBJ2-1; D is uncertain. The specimen comprised CD4+ T cells sorted from blood, sampled at week 4, from a patient treated with tofacitinib. This TCR was recovered from a human donor with alopecia areata. CDR3 nucleotide sequence: TGCAGCGTGATTTTCAACAATGAGCAGTTCTTC. Translating gives CSVIFNNEQFF.